This section outlines one T cell receptor (beta chain) sequence together with its context. This record comes from a study of blood T cell repertoires in COVID-19. V lost 6 bases, J lost 5 bases, and 8 bases stayed unmatched. There are 14 residues in the CDR3. CDR1 is MGHDK, CDR2 SYGVNS, per germline. Authors' data handling: Researchers report that nucleated cell counts were estimated from reference gene primer amplification. Produced via immunoSEQ multiplex PCR; TCRdb's table is partial and in-frame only. From that table come the V and J calls and clone size; the DNA was used to work out D and trimming. The data contain 90,000 to 95,000 clones, about 91% of them singletons.

The TCR was taken from a woman in her sixties or seventies with acute or convalescent COVID-19. The sequenced sample consisted of peripheral blood. The V and J genes are TRBV25-1 and TRBJ1-1; 8 bases fit TRBD1. CDR3 loop: CASRKTGAKTEAFF. In nucleotides, the CDR3 is TGTGCCAGCAGGAAGACAGGGGCGAAGACTGAAGCTTTCTTT.